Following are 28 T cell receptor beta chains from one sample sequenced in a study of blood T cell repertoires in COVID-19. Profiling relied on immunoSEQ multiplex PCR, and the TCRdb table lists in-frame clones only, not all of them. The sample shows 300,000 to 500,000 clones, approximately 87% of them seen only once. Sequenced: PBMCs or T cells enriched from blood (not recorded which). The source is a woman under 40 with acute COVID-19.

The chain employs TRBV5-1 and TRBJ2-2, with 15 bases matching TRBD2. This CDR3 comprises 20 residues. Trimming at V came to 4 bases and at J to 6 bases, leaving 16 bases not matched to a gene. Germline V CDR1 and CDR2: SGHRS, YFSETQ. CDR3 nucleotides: TGCGCCAGCAGCGAACTGGGGGCGCGGACTAGCGGGGGGGGCGCCGGGGAGCTGTTTTTT. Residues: CASSELGARTSGGGAGELFF.

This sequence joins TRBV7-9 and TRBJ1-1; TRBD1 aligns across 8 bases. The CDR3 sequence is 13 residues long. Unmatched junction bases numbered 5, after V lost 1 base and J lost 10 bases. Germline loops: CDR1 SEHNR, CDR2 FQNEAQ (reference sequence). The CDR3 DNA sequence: TGTGCCAGCAGCTTAGTAGGACAGGGCGGAGCTTTCTTT. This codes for CASSLVGQGGAFF.

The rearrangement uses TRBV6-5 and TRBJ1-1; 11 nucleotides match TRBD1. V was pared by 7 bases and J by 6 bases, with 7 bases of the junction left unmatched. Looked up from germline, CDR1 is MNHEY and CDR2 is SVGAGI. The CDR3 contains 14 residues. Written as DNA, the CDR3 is TGTGCCAGCACCCGGGACAGGGGGTGGTCTGAAGCTTTCTTT. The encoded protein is CASTRDRGWSEAFF.

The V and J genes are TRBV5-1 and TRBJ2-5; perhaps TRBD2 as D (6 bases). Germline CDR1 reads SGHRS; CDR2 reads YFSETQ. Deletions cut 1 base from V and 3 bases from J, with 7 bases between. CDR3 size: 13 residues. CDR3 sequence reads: CASSLLAEETQYF. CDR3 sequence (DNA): TGCGCCAGCAGCTTGTTAGCGGAAGAGACCCAGTACTTC.

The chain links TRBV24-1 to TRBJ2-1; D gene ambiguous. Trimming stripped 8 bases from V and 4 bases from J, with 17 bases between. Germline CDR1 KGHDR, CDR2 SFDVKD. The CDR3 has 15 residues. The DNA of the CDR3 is TGTGCCACCATTTGTCCCCTTGAGGCGTACAATGAGCAGTTCTTC. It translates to CATICPLEAYNEQFF.

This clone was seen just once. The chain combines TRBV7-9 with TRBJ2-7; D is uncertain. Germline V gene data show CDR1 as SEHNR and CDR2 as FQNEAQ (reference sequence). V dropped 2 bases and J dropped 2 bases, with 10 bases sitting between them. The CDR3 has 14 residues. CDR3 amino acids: CASSLFQAAYEQYF. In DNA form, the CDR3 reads TGTGCCAGCAGCTTATTTCAGGCTGCCTACGAGCAGTACTTC.

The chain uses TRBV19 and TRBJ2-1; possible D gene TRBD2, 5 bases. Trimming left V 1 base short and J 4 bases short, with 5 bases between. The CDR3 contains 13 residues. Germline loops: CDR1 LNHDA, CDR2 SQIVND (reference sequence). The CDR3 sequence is CASSIAGYNEQFF. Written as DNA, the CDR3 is TGTGCCAGTAGTATAGCGGGATACAATGAGCAGTTCTTC.

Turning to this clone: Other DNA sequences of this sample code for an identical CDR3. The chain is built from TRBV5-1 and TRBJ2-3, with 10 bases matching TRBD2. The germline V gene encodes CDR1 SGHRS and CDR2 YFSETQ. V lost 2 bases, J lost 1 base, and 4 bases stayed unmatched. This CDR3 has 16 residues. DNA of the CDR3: TGCGCCAGCAGCTTAAGCGGGGGGGCTGGCACAGATACGCAGTATTTT. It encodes CASSLSGGAGTDTQYF.

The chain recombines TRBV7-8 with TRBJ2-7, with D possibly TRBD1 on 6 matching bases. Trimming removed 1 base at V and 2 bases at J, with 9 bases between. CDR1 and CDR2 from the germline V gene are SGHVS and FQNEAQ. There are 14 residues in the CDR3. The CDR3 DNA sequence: TGTGCCAGCAGCTTAGGGGGACATCCCTACGAGCAGTACTTC. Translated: CASSLGGHPYEQYF.

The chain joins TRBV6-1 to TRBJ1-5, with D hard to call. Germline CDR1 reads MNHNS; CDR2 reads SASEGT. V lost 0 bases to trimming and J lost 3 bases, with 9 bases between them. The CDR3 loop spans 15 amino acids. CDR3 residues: CASSEASGLNQPQHF. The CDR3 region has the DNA TGTGCCAGCAGTGAAGCGAGCGGACTCAATCAGCCCCAGCATTTT.

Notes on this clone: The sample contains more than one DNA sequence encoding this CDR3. For the CDR3, the DNA is TGTGCCAGCAGCTTAAGAGGGGGAACCGGGGAGCTGTTTTTT. Its translation: CASSLRGGTGELFF. The chain has TRBV7-3 and TRBJ2-2; maybe TRBD1 (6 bases). This CDR3 has 14 amino acids. V gave up 1 base and J gave up 5 bases, with 8 bases separating them. CDR1 is SGHTA and CDR2 is FQGTGA in the germline V gene.

This chain's CDR3 is CASSKGDGADTQYF. As DNA, the CDR3 is TGTGCCAGTAGTAAAGGAGACGGGGCAGATACGCAGTATTTT. The V gene is TRBV19, the J gene TRBJ2-3; D is possibly TRBD2 (5 bases). V shed 4 bases and J shed 4 bases, with 12 bases lying between them. CDR3 size: 14 residues. From germline, CDR1 is LNHDA and CDR2 SQIVND (reference sequence). Complete variable domain (other parts from reference TRBV19 and TRBJ2-3): DGGITQSPKYLFRKEGQNVTLSCEQNLNHDAMYWYRQDPGQGLRLIYYSQIVNDFQKGDIAEGYSVSREKKESFPLTVTSAQKNPTAFYLCASSKGDGADTQYFGPGTRLTVL.

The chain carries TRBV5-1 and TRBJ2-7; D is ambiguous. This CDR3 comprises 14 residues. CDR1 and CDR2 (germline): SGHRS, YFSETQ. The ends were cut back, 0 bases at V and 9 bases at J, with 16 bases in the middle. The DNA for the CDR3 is TGCGCCAGCAGCTTGGGCCCGGATGGATCGGGGCAGTACTTC. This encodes CASSLGPDGSGQYF.

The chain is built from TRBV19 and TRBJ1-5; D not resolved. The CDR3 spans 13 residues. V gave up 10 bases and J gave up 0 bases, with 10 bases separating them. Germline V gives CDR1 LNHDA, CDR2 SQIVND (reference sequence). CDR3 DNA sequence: TGTGCCACCAGACGGGATAGCAATCAGCCCCAGCATTTT. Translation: CATRRDSNQPQHF.

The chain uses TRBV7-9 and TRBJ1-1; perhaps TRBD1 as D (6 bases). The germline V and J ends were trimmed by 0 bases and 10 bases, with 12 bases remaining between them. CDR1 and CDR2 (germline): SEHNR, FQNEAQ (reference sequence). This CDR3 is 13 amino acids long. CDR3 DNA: TGTGCCAGCAGCTTAGCGGTAGAAGGGGGAGCTTTCTTT. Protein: CASSLAVEGGAFF.

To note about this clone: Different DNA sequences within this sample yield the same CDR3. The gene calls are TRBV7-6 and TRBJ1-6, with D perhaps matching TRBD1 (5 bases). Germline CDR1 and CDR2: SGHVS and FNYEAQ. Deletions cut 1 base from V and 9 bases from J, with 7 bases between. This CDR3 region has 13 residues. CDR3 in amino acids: CASSLGGGSPLHF. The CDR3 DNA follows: TGTGCCAGCAGCTTAGGCGGGGGTTCACCCCTCCACTTT.

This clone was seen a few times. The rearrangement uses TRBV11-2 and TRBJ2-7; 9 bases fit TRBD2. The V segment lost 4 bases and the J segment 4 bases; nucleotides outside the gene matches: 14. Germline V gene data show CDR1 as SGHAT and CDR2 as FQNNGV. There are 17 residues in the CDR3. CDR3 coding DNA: TGTGCCAGCAGCTCAACGCGCACTCTAGCGGGGCGATACGAGCAGTACTTC. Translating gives CASSSTRTLAGRYEQYF.

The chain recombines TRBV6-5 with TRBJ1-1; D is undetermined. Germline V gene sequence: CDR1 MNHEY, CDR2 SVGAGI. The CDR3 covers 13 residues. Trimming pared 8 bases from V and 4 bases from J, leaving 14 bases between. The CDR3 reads CASRRVMGTEAFF. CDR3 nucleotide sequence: TGTGCCAGCCGTCGGGTAATGGGCACTGAAGCTTTCTTT.

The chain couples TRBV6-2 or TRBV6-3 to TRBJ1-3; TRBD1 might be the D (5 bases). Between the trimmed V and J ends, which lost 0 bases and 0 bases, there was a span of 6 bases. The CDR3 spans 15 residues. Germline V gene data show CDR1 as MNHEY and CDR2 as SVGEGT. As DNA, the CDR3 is TGTGCCAGCAGTTACTCGACAGCCTCTGGAAACACCATATATTTT. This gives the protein CASSYSTASGNTIYF.

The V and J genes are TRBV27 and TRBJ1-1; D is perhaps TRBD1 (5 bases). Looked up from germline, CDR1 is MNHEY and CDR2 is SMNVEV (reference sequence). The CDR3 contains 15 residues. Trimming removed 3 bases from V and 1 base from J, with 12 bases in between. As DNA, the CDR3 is TGTGCCAGCAGTTTCGCGGGGCCGAGGAACACTGAAGCTTTCTTT. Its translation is CASSFAGPRNTEAFF.

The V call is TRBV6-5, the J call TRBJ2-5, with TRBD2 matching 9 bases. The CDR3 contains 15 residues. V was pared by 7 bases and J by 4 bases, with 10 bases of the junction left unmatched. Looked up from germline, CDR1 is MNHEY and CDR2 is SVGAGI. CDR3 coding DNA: TGTGCCAGCACCACCGCGGGGGGGCCCTTAGAGACCCAGTACTTC. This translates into CASTTAGGPLETQYF.

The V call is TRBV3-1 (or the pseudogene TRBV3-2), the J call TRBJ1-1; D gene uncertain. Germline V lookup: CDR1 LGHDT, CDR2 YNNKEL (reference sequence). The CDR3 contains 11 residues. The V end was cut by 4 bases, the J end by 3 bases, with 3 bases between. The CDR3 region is CASSRDTEAFF. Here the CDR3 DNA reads TGTGCCAGCAGCCGCGACACTGAAGCTTTCTTT.

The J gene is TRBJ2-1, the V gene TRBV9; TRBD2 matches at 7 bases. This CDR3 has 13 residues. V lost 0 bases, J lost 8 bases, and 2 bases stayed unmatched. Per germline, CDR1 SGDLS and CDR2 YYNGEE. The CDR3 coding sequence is TGTGCCAGCAGCGTAGGGACTAGGGATGAGCAGTTCTTC. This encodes CASSVGTRDEQFF. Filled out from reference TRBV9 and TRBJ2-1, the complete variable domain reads DSGVTQTPKHLITATGQRVTLRCSPRSGDLSVYWYQQSLDQGLQFLIQYYNGEERAKGNILERFSAQQFPDLHSELNLSSLELGDSALYFCASSVGTRDEQFFGPGTRLTVL.

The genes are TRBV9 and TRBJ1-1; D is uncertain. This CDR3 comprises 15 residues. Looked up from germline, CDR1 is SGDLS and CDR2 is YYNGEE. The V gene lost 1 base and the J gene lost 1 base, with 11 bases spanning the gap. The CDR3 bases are TGTGCCAGCAGCGTAACAGCAGAAAAGAACACTGAAGCTTTCTTT. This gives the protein CASSVTAEKNTEAFF.

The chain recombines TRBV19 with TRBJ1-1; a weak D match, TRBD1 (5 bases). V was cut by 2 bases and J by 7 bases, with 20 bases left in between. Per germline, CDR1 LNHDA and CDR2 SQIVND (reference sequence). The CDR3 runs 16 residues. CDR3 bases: TGTGCCAGTAGTATATCCTCGGGCAGGACAACAGTTGAAGCTTTCTTT. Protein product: CASSISSGRTTVEAFF.

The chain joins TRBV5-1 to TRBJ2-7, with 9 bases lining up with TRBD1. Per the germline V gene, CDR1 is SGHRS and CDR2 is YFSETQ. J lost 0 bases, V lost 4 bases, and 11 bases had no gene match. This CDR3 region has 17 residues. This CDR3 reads CASSLIAGTGSSYEQYF. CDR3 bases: TGCGCCAGCAGCCTAATCGCCGGGACAGGGAGCTCCTACGAGCAGTACTTC.

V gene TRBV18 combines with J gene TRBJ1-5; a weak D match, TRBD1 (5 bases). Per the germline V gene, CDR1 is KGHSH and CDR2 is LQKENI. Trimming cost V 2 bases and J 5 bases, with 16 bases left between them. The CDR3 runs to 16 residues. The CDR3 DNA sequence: TGTGCCAGCTCACCAATGCGGGGAGGGACGGATCAGCCCCAGCATTTT. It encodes CASSPMRGGTDQPQHF. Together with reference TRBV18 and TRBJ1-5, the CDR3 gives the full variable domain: NAGVMQNPRHLVRRRGQEARLRCSPMKGHSHVYWYRQLPEEGLKFMVYLQKENIIDESGMPKERFSAEFPKEGPSILRIQQVVRGDSAAYFCASSPMRGGTDQPQHFGDGTRLSIL.

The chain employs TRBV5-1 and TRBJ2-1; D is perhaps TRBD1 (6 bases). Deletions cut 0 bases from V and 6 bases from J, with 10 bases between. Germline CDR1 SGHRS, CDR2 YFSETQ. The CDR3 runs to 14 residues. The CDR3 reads CASSLVGGSNEQFF. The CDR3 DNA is TGCGCCAGCAGCTTGGTAGGGGGTTCCAATGAGCAGTTCTTC.